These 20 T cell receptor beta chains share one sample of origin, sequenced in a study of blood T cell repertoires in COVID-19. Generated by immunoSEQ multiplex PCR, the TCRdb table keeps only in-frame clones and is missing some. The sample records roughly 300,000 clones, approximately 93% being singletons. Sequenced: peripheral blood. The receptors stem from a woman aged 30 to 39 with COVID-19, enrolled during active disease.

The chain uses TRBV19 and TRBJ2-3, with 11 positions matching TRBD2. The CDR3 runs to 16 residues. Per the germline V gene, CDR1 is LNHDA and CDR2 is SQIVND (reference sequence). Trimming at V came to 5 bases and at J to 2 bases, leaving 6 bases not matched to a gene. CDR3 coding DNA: TGTGCCAGTAGTCCCACTAGCGGGAGCCTCACAGATACGCAGTATTTT. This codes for CASSPTSGSLTDTQYF.

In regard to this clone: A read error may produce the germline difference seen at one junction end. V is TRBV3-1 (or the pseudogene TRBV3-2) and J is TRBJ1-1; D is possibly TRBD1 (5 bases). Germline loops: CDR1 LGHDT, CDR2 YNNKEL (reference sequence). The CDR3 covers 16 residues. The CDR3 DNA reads TGTGCCAGCAACCAACGTGGGGCGAAGGGGTCCACTGAAGCTTTCTTT. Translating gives CASNQRGAKGSTEAFF.

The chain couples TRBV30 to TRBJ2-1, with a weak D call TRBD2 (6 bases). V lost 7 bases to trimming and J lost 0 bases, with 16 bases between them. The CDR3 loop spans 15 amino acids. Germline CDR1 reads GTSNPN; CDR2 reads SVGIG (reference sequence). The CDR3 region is CASERAVASYNEQFF. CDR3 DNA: TGTGCCTCCGAGCGGGCCGTCGCCTCCTACAATGAGCAGTTCTTC. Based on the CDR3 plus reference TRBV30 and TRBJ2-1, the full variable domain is SQTIHQWPATLVQPVGSPLSLECTVEGTSNPNLYWYRQAAGRGLQLLFYSVGIGQISSEVPQNLSASRPQDRQFILSSKKLLLSDSGFYLCASERAVASYNEQFFGPGTRLTVL.

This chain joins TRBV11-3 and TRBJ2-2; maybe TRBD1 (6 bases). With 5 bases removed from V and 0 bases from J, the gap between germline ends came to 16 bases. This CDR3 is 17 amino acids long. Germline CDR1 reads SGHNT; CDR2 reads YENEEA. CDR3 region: CASSRGTSDSNTGELFF. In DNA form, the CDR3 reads TGTGCCAGCAGCCGAGGGACATCCGATTCGAACACCGGGGAGCTGTTTTTT.

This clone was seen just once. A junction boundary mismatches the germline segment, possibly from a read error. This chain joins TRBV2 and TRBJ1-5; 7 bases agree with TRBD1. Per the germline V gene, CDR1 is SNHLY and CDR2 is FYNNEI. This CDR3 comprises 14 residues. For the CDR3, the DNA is TGTGCCAGCAGTGATTTAGGGGGCAACCAGCCCCAGCATTTT. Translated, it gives CASSDLGGNQPQHF.

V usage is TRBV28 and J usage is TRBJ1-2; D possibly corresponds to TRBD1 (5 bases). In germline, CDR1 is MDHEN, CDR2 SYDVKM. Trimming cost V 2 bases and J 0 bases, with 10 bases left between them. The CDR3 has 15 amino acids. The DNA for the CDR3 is TGTGCCAGCAGTTTAGTAACAGGAACTAACTATGGCTACACCTTC. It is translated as CASSLVTGTNYGYTF.

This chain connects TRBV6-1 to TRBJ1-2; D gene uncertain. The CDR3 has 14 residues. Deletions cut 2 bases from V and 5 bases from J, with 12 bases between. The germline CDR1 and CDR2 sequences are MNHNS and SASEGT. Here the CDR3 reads CASSELGSSYGYTF. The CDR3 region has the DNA TGTGCCAGCAGTGAACTGGGCAGCTCTTATGGCTACACCTTC.

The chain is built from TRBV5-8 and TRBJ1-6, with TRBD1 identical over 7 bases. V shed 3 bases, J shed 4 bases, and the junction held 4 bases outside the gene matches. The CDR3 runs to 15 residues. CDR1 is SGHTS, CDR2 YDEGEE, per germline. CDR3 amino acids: CASSSSGQYNSPLHF. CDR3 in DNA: TGTGCCAGCAGCTCTTCGGGACAGTATAATTCACCCCTCCACTTT.

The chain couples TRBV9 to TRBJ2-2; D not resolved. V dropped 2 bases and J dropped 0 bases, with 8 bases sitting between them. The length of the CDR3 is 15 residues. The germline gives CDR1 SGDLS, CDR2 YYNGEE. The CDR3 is CASSVLGANTGELFF. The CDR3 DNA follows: TGTGCCAGCAGCGTCTTGGGCGCGAACACCGGGGAGCTGTTTTTT.

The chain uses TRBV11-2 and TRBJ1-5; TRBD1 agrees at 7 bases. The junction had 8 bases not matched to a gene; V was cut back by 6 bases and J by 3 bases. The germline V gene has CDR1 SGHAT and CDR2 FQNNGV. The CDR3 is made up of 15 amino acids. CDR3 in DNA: TGTGCCAGCAGTCAGGGGGACAAACCCAATCAGCCCCAGCATTTT. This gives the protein CASSQGDKPNQPQHF.

The CDR3 loop reads CASSPPPGQQRYEQYF. CDR3 sequence (DNA): TGTGCCAGCAGTCCGCCGCCGGGACAGCAACGCTACGAGCAGTACTTC. This sequence joins TRBV2 and TRBJ2-7, with TRBD1 identical over 7 bases. The CDR3 consists of 16 residues. J gave up 3 bases and V 5 bases, and 13 bases lay outside the gene matches. Per germline, CDR1 SNHLY and CDR2 FYNNEI.

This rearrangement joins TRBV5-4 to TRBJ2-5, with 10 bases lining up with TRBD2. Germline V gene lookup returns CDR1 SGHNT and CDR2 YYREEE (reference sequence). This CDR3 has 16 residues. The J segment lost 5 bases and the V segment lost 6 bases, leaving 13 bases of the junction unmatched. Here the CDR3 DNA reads TGTGCCAGCACCCCCACGGCTAGCGGGAGTACGGAGACCCAGTACTTC. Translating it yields CASTPTASGSTETQYF.

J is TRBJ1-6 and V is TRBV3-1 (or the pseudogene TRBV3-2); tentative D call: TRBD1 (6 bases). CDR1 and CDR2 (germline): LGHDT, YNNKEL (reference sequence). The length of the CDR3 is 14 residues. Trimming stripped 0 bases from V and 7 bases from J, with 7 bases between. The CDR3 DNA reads TGTGCCAGCAGCCAAGACAGGGGAAATTCACCCCTCCACTTT. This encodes CASSQDRGNSPLHF.

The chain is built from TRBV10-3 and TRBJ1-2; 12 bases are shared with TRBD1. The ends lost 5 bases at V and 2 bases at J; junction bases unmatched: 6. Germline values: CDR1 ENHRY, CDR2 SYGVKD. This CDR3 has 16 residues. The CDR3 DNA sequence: TGTGCCATCAGTCCAACCGGGACAGGGGGCAACTATGGCTACACCTTC. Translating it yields CAISPTGTGGNYGYTF.

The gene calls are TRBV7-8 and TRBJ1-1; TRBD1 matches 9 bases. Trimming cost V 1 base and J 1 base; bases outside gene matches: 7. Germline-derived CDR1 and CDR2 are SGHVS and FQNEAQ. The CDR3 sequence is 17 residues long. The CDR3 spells CASSLGTGAPGNTEAFF. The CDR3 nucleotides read TGTGCCAGCAGCTTAGGGACAGGGGCGCCCGGGAACACTGAAGCTTTCTTT.

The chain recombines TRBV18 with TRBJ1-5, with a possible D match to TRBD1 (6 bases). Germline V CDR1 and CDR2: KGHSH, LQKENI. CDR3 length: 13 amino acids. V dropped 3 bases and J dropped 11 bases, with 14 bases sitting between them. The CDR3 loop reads CASSPDRTSTQHF. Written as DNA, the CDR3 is TGTGCCAGCTCACCCGACAGGACTTCTACCCAGCATTTT.

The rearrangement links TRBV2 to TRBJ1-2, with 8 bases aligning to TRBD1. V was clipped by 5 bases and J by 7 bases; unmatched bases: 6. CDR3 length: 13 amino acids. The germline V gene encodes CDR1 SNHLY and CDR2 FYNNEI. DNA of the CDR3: TGTGCCAGCAGTCCCGGACAGGGTGGTGGCTACACCTTC. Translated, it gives CASSPGQGGGYTF.

This CDR3 reads CASSQLPRDGPKGEKLFF. CDR3 sequence (DNA): TGCGCCAGCAGTCAACTTCCCAGGGATGGCCCGAAGGGTGAAAAACTGTTTTTT. This chain joins TRBV23-1 and TRBJ1-4; possibly TRBD1 for D (5 bases). TRBV23-1 is annotated as an ORF whose role is uncertain. Trimming removed 2 bases from V and 7 bases from J, with 23 bases in between. CDR3 length: 18 amino acids.

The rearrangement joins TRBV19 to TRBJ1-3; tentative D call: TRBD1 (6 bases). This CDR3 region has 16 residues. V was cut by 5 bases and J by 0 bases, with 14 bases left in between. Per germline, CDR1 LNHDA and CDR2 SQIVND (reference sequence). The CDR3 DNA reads TGTGCCAGTAGTGTAACCCAGGGGAACTCTGGAAACACCATATATTTT. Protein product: CASSVTQGNSGNTIYF.

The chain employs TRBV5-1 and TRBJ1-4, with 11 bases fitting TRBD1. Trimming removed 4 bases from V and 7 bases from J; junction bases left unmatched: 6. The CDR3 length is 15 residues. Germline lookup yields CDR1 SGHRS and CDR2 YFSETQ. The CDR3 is CASSPMGQGGEKLFF. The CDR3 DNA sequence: TGCGCCAGCAGCCCCATGGGACAGGGGGGTGAAAAACTGTTTTTT.